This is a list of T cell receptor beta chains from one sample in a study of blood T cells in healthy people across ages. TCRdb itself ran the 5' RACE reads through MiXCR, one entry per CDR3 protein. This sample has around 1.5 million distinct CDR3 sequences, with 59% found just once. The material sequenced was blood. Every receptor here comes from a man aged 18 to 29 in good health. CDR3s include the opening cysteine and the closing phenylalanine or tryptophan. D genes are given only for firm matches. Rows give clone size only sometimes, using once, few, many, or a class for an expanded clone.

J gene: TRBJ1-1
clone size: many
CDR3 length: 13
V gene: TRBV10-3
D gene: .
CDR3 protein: CAIKPPGFDEAFF
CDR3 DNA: TGTGCCATCAAGCCCCCAGGGTTCGATGAAGCTTTCTTT

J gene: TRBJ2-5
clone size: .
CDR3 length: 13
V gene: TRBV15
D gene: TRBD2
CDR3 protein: CATGRGIGETQYF
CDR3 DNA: TGTGCCACCGGGCGGGGGATAGGCGAGACCCAGTACTTC

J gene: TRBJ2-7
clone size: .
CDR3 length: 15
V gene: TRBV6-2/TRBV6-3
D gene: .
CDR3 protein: CASSSLGGLRNEQYF
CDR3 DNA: TGTGCCAGCAGTTCGCTTGGGGGGTTGAGGAACGAGCAGTACTTC

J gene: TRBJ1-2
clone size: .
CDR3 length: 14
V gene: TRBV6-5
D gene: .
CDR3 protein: CASSYTGLTYGYTF
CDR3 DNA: TGTGCCAGCAGTTACACGGGACTGACCTATGGCTACACCTTC

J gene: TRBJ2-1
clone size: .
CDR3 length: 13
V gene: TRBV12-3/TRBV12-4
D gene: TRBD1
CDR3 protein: CAGRPGQGSEQFF
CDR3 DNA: TGTGCCGGCAGACCGGGACAGGGCAGTGAGCAGTTCTTC

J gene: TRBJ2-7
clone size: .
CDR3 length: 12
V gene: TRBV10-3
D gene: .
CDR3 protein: CAISGASYEQYF
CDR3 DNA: TGTGCCATCAGCGGGGCATCCTACGAGCAGTACTTC

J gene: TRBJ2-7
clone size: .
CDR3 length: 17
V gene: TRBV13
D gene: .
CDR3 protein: CASSRSAGPQGWGPQYF
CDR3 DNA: TGTGCCAGCAGCAGGAGCGCCGGGCCTCAGGGGTGGGGTCCGCAGTACTTC

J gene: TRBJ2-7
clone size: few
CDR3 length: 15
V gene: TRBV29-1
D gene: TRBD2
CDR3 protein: CSVLLAGGYIYEQYF
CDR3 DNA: TGCAGCGTTCTGTTAGCGGGAGGGTATATCTACGAGCAGTACTTC

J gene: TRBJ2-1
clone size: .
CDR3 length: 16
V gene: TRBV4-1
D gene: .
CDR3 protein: CASSQPLEIAYNEQFF
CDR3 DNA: TGCGCCAGCAGCCAGCCTTTGGAGATAGCCTACAATGAGCAGTTCTTC

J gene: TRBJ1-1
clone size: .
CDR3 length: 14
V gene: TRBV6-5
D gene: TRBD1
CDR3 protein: CASSVQGRNTEAFF
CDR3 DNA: TGTGCCAGCAGTGTACAGGGGCGGAACACTGAAGCTTTCTTT

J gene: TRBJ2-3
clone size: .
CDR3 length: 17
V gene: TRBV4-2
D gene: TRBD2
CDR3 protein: CASSQDVLAGGTDTQYF
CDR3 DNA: TGTGCCAGCAGCCAAGATGTACTAGCGGGGGGCACAGATACGCAGTATTTT

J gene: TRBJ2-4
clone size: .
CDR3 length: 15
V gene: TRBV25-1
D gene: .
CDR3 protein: CASSEAGSGKNIQYF
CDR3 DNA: TGTGCCAGCAGTGAAGCAGGTTCGGGCAAAAACATTCAGTACTTC

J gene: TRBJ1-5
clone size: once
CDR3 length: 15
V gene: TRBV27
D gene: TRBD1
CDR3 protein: CASSSQGGGNQPQHF
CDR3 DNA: TGTGCCAGCAGTTCACAGGGGGGTGGCAATCAGCCCCAGCATTTT

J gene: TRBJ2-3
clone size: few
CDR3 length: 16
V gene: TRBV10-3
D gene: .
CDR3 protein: CAISESLAGSTDTQYF
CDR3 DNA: TGTGCCATCAGTGAGTCGTTGGCGGGGAGCACAGATACGCAGTATTTT

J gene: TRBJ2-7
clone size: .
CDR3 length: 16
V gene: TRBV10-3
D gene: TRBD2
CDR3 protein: CAISETKRGSTYEQYF
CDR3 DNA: TGTGCCATCAGTGAGACAAAGCGGGGAAGCACCTACGAGCAGTACTTC

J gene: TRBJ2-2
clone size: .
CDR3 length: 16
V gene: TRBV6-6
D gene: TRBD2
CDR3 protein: CASRHGGGRNTGELFF
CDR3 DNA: TGTGCCAGCAGGCACGGGGGGGGCCGTAACACCGGGGAGCTGTTTTTT

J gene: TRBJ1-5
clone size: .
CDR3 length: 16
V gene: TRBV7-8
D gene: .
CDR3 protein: CASSLFKQGSNQPQHF
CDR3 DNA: TGTGCCAGCAGCTTATTTAAGCAGGGAAGCAATCAGCCCCAGCATTTT

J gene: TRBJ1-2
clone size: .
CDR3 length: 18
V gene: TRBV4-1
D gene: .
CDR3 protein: CASSQESGRTARNYGYTF
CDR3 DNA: TGCGCCAGCAGCCAAGAGTCAGGGAGAACGGCGCGCAACTATGGCTACACCTTC

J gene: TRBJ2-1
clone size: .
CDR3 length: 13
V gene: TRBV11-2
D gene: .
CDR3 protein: CASSLDLGTEQFF
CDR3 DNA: TGTGCCAGCAGCTTAGATCTTGGGACAGAGCAGTTCTTC

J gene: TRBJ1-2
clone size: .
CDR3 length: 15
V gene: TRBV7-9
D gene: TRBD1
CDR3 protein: CASSLRRQGDYGYTF
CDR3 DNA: TGTGCCAGCAGCTTAAGGCGACAGGGAGACTATGGCTACACCTTC

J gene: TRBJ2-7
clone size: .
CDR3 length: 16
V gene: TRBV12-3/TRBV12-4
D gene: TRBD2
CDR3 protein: CASSLEGLAGAYEQYF
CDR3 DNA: TGTGCCAGCAGTTTAGAGGGTCTAGCGGGGGCCTACGAGCAGTACTTC

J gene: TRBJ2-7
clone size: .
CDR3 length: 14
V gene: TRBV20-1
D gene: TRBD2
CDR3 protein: CSPREGLLTYEQYF
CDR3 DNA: TGCAGTCCGAGGGAGGGACTACTAACCTACGAGCAGTACTTC

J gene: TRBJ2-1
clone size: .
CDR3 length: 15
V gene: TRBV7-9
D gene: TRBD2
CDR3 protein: CASSYLQRGWNEQFF
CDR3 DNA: TGTGCCAGCAGCTACTTACAGCGGGGGTGGAATGAGCAGTTCTTC

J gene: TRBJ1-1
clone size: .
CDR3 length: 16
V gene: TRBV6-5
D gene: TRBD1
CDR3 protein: CASSYGQGSLGTEAFF
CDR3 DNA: TGTGCCAGCAGTTACGGACAGGGATCCCTGGGAACTGAAGCTTTCTTT

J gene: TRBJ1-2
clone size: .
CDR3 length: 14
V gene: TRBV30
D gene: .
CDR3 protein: CAWSAGGINYGYTF
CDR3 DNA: TGTGCCTGGAGTGCTGGGGGAATTAACTATGGCTACACCTTC

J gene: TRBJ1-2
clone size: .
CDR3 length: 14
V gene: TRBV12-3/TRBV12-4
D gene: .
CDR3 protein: CASSLIDGNYGYTF
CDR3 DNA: TGTGCCAGCAGTTTAATCGACGGGAACTATGGCTACACCTTC

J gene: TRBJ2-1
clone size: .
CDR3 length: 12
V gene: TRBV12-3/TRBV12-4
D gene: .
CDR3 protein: CASRTPINEQFF
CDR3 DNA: TGTGCCAGCAGAACCCCAATAAATGAGCAGTTCTTC

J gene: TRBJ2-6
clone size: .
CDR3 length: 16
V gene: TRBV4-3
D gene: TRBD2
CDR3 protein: CASSVAGVTGANVLTF
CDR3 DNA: TGCGCCAGCTCCGTAGCGGGGGTGACTGGGGCCAACGTCCTGACTTTC

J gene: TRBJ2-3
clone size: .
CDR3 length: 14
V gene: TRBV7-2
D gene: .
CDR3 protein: CASSFRTDTDTQYF
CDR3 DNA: TGTGCCAGCAGCTTCCGGACAGACACAGATACGCAGTATTTT

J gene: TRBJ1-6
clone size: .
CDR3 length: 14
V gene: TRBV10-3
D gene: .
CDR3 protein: CAISPDPGGSPLHF
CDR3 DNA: TGTGCCATCAGTCCTGACCCTGGCGGGTCACCCCTCCACTTT

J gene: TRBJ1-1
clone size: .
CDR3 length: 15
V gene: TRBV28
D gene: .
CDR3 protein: CASQLHNNKNTEAFF
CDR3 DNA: TGTGCCAGCCAATTACATAATAATAAGAACACTGAAGCTTTCTTT

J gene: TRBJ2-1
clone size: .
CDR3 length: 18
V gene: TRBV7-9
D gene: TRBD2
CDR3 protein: CASSPTLRTSGSYNEQFF
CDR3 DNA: TGTGCCAGCAGCCCCACCCTTCGGACTAGCGGGTCCTACAATGAGCAGTTCTTC

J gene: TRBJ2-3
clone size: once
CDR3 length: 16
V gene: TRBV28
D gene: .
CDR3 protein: CASRGWTPSSTDTQYF
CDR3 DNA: TGTGCCAGCAGGGGATGGACTCCTTCTAGCACAGATACGCAGTATTTT

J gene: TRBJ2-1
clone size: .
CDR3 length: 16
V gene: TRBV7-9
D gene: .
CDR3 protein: CASSSTVQSSYNEQFF
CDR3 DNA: TGTGCCAGCAGCTCCACGGTACAGAGCTCCTACAATGAGCAGTTCTTC

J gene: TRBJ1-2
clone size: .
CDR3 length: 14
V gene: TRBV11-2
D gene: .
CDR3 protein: CASSGYREIRGYTF
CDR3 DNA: TGTGCCAGCAGCGGTTACAGGGAGATTCGGGGCTACACCTTC

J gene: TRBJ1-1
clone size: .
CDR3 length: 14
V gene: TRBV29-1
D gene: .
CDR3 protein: CSVQFRLRNTEAFF
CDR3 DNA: TGCAGCGTTCAATTCCGACTGCGGAACACTGAAGCTTTCTTT

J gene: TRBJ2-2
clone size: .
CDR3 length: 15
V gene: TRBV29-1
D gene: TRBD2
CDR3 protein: CSVDLAGSNTGELFF
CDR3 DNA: TGCAGCGTAGATCTAGCGGGCTCGAACACCGGGGAGCTGTTTTTT

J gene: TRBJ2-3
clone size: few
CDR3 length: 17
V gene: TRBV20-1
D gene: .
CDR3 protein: CSARRRGPTYSTDTQYF
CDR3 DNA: TGCAGTGCTAGGCGTAGGGGTCCAACTTATAGCACAGATACGCAGTATTTT

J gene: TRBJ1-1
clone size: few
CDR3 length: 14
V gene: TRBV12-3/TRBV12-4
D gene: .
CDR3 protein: CASTPDGPNTEAFF
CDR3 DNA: TGTGCCAGCACCCCTGACGGGCCGAACACTGAAGCTTTCTTT

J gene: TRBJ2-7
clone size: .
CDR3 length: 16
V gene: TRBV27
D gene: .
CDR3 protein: CASQSTRWGRFSEQYF
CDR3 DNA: TGTGCCAGCCAATCAACCAGGTGGGGGCGCTTCTCCGAGCAGTACTTC

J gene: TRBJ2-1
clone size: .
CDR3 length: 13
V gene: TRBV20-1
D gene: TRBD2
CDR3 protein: CSAREGLLNEQFF
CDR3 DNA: TGCAGTGCTAGAGAGGGACTACTCAATGAGCAGTTCTTC

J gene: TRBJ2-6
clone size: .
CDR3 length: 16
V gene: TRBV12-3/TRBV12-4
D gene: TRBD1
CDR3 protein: CASTLGQGFGANVLTF
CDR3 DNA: TGTGCCAGCACCCTGGGACAGGGTTTTGGGGCCAACGTCCTGACTTTC

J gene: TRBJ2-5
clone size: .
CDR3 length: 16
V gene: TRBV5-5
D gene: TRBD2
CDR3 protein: CASSHGLAGHQETQYF
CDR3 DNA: TGTGCCAGCAGCCACGGACTAGCGGGGCACCAAGAGACCCAGTACTTC

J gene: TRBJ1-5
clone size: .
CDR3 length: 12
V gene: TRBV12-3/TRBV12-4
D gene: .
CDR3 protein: CASSALRQPQHF
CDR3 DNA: TGTGCCAGCAGTGCTCTTCGGCAGCCCCAGCATTTT

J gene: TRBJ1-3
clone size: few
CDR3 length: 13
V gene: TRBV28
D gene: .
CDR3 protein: CASSLYLGNTIYF
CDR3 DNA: TGTGCCAGCAGCTTATACCTCGGAAACACCATATATTTT

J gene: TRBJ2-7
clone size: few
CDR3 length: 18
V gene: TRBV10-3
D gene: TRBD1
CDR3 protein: CAISERVGSTGGIYEQYF
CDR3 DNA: TGTGCCATCAGTGAGAGAGTGGGATCGACAGGGGGAATCTACGAGCAGTACTTC

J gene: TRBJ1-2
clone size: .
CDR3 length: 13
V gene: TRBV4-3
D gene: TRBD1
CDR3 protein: CASNRDRGNGYTF
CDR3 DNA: TGCGCCAGTAATCGGGACAGGGGGAATGGCTACACCTTC

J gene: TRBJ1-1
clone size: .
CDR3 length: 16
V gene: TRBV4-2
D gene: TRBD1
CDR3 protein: CASSQEGGQQNTEAFF
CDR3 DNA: TGTGCCAGCAGCCAAGAGGGGGGACAGCAGAACACTGAAGCTTTCTTT

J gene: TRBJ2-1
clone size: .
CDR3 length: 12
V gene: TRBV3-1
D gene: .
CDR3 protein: CASSQSNGEQFF
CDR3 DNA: TGTGCCAGCAGCCAAAGTAACGGTGAGCAGTTCTTC

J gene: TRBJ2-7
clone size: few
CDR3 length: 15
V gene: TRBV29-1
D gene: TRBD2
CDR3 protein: CSVELISGSSYEQYF
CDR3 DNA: TGCAGCGTGGAACTTATCAGCGGGAGCTCCTACGAGCAGTACTTC

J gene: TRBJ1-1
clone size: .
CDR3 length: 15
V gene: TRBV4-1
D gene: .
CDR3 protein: CASSHPQGGDTEAFF
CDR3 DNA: TGCGCCAGCAGCCACCCACAGGGCGGGGACACTGAAGCTTTCTTT

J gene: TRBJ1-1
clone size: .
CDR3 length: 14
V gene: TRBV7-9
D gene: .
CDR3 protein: CASSIQARNTEAFF
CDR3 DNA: TGTGCCAGCAGCATACAGGCCAGGAACACTGAAGCTTTCTTT

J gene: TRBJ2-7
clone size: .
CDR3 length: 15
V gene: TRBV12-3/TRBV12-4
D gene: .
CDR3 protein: CASSFGGYGSYEQYF
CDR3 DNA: TGTGCCAGCAGTTTTGGGGGTTATGGGTCCTACGAGCAGTACTTC

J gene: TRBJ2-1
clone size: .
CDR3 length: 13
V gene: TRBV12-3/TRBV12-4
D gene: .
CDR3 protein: CASSQADYNEQFF
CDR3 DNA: TGTGCCAGCAGCCAGGCGGACTACAATGAGCAGTTCTTC

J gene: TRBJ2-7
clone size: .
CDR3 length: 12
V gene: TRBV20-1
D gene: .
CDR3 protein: CSAWASQYEQYF
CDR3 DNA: TGCAGTGCTTGGGCCTCCCAATACGAGCAGTACTTC

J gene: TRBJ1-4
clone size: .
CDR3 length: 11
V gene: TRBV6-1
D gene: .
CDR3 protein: CASSETEKLFF
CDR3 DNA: TGTGCCAGCAGTGAAACAGAAAAACTGTTTTTT

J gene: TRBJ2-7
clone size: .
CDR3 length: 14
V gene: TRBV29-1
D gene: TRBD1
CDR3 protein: CSVEGTDLSYEQYF
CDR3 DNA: TGCAGCGTTGAGGGGACAGACCTCTCCTACGAGCAGTACTTC